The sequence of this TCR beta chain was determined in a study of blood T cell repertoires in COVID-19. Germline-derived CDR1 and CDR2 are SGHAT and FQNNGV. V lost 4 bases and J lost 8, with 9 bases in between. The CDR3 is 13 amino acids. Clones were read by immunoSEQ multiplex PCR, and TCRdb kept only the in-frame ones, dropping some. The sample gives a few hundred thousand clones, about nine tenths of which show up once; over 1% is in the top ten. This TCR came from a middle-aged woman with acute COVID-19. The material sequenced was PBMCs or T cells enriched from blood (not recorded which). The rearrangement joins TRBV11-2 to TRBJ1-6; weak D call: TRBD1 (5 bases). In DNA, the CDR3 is TGTGCCAGCAGCTCGCTGACAGATTCACCCCTCCACTTT. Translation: CASSSLTDSPLHF.